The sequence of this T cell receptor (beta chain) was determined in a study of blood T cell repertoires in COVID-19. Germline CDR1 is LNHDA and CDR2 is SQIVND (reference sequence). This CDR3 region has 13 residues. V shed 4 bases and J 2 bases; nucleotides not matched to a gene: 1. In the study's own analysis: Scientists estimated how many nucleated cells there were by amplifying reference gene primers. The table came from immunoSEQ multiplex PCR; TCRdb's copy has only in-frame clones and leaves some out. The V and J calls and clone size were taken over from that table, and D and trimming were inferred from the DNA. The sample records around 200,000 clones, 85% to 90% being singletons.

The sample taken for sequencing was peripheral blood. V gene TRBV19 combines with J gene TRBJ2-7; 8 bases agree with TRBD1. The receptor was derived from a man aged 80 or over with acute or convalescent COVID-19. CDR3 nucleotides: TGTGCCAGTAGTAAGGACAGGGCCTACGAGCAGTACTTC. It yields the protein CASSKDRAYEQYF.